This T cell receptor (beta chain) was obtained from a study of vaccination effects on CD4 cells after COVID-19. Produced via immunoSEQ multiplex PCR; TCRdb's table is partial and in-frame only. The table lists 65,000 to 85,000 clones, roughly 80% of them singletons, with 12% in the top ten. Before any sequencing was done, the ViraFEST assay used viral peptide pools to expand antigen-specific CD4+ T cells. The culture ran for around ten days before CD4+ T cells were isolated. Absence of prior SARS-CoV-2 infection characterized the vaccine recipients, who showed negative nucleocapsid antibodies. Cultures received IL-2 medium that replaced half the medium on days 3 and 7. This CDR3 is built from 11 residues. Germline V gene data show CDR1 as MDHEN and CDR2 as SYDVKM. Trimming pared 4 bases from V and 15 bases from J, leaving 14 bases between. Whole-study findings and limits: After vaccination, at late timepoints, clones induced by infection and by vaccine contracted markedly. Early timepoints after infection were absent, and convalescent patients were few in the study. Just 1 of 255 vaccine-induced clones in healthy recipients was cross-reactive.

About this clone itself: What it binds is not known.

This TCR was recovered from a human donor who received a COVID-19 vaccine. The input for sequencing was CD4+ T cells from PBMCs cultured with SARS-CoV-2 spike peptides, taken before COVID-19 vaccination. V and J are TRBV28 and TRBJ2-3; D may be TRBD1 or TRBD2 (5 bases each). DNA for the CDR3: TGTGCCAGCAGTTCAACGGGGACGATATATTTT. It is translated as CASSSTGTIYF.